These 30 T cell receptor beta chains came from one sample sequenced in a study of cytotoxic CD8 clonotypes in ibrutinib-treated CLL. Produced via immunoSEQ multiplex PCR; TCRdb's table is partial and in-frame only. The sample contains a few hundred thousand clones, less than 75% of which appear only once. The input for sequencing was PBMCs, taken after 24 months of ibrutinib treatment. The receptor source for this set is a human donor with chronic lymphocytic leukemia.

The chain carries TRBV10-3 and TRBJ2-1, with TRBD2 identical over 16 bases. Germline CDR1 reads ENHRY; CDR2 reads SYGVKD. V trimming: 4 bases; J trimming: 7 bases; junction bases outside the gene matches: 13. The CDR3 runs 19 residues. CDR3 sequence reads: CAISGPGLAGGPFRNEQFF. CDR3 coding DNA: TGTGCCATCAGTGGACCGGGACTAGCGGGAGGGCCTTTTAGAAATGAGCAGTTCTTC.

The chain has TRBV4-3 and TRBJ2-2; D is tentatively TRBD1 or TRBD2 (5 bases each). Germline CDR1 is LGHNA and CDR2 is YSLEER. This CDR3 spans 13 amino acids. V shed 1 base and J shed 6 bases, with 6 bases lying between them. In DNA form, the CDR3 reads TGCGCCAGCAGCCAAGGGGACCCCGGGGAGCTGTTTTTT. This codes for CASSQGDPGELFF.

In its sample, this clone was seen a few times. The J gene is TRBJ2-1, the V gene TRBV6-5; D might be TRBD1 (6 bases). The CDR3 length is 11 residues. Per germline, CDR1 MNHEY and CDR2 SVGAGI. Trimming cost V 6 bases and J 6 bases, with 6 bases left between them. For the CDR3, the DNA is TGTGCCAGCAGCAGGGGCAATGAGCAGTTCTTC. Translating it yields CASSRGNEQFF.

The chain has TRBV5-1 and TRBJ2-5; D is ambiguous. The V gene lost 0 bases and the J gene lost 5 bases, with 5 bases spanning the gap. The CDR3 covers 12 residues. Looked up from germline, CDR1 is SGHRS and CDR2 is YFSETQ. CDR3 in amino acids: CASSLVSETQYF. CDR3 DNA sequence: TGCGCCAGCAGCTTGGTTTCGGAGACCCAGTACTTC.

The CDR3 coding sequence is TGTGCCAGAAGCTCCGGCGGGGAGTGGGGCTATGATGAGCAGTTCTTC. Its protein is CARSSGGEWGYDEQFF. The chain links TRBV5-3 to TRBJ2-1, with D possibly matching TRBD2 (6 bases). TRBV5-3 is assigned to the ORF class and has an uncertain function. Trimming removed 3 bases from V and 8 bases from J, with 21 bases in between. This CDR3 spans 16 amino acids.

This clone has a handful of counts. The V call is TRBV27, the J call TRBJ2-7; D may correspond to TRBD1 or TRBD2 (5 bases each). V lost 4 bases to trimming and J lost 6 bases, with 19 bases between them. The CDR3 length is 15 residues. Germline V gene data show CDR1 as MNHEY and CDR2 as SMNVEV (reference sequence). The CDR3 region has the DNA TGTGCCAGCAGTTCATCAGGGACCTGGTCCAGCGAGCAGTACTTC. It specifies CASSSSGTWSSEQYF.

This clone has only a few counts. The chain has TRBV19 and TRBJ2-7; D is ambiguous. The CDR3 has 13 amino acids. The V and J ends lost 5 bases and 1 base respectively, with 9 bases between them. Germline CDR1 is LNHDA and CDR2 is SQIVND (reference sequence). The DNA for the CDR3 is TGTGCCAGTAGTCCCGACACTTCCTACGAGCAGTACTTC. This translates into CASSPDTSYEQYF.

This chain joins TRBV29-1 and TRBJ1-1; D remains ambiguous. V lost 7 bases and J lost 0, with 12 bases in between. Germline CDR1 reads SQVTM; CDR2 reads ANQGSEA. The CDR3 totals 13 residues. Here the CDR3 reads CSGVEGLNTEAFF. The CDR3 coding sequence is TGCAGCGGGGTAGAAGGCCTGAACACTGAAGCTTTCTTT.

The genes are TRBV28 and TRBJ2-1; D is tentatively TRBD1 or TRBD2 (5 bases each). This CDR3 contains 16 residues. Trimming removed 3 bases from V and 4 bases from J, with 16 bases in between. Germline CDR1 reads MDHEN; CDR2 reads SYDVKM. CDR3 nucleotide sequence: TGTGCCAGCAGTTTTGACGGGGCCTCTAGTTACAATGAGCAGTTCTTC. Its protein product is CASSFDGASSYNEQFF. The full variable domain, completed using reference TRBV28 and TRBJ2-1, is DVKVTQSSRYLVKRTGEKVFLECVQDMDHENMFWYRQDPGLGLRLIYFSYDVKMKEKGDIPEGYSVSREKKERFSLILESASTNQTSMYLCASSFDGASSYNEQFFGPGTRLTVL.

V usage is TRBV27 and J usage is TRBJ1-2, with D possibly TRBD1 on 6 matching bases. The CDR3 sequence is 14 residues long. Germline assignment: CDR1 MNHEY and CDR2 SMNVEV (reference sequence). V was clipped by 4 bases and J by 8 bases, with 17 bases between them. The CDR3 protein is CASSSPFRGWGYTF. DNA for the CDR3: TGTGCCAGCAGTTCCCCCTTCAGGGGTTGGGGCTACACCTTC.

CDR3 amino acids: CASSQPTGGEKLFF. As DNA, the CDR3 is TGCGCCAGCAGCCAACCAACAGGGGGTGAAAAACTGTTTTTT. V gene TRBV4-3 combines with J gene TRBJ1-4, with 8 bases fitting TRBD1. CDR1 and CDR2 (germline): LGHNA, YSLEER. The junction had 3 bases not matched to a gene; V was cut back by 2 bases and J by 7 bases. The CDR3 has 14 amino acids.

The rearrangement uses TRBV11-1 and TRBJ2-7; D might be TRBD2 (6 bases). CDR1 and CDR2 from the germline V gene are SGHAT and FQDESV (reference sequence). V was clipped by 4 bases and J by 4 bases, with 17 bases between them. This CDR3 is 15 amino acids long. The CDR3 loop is CASSYDRLVGYEQYF. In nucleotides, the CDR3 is TGTGCCAGCAGCTATGACAGACTAGTTGGGTACGAGCAGTACTTC.

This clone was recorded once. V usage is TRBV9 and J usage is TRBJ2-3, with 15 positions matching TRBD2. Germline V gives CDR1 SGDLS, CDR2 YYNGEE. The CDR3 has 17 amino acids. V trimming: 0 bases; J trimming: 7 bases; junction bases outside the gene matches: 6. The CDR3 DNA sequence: TGTGCCAGCAGCGTAGCGGGGGGACTAGCGGGAGGAAATACGCAGTATTTT. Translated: CASSVAGGLAGGNTQYF.

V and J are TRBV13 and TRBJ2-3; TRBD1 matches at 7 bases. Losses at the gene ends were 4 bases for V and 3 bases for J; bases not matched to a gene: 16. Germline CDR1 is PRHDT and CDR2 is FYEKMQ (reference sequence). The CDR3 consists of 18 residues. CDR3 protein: CASSYTPQIQGWTDTQYF. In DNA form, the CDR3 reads TGTGCCAGCAGCTATACCCCCCAGATACAGGGGTGGACAGATACGCAGTATTTT.

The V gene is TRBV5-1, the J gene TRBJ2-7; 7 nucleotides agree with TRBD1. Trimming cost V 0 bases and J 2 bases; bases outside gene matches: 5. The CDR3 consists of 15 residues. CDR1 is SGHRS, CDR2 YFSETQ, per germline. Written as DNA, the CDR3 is TGCGCCAGCAGCTTGGGACAGGGTAACCCCTACGAGCAGTACTTC. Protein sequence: CASSLGQGNPYEQYF.

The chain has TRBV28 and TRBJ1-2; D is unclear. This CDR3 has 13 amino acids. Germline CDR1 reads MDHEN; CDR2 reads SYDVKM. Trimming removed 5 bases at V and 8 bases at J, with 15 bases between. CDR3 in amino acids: CASSPHRLPGYTF. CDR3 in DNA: TGTGCCAGCAGTCCCCATCGACTTCCGGGCTACACCTTC.

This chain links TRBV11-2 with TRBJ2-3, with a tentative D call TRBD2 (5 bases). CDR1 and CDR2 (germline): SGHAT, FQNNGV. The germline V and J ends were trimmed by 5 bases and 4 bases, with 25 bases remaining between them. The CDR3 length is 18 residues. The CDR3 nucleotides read TGTGCCAGCAGCCCAAGGAGGTTAGAGACCCCTCGCGCAGATACGCAGTATTTT. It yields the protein CASSPRRLETPRADTQYF.

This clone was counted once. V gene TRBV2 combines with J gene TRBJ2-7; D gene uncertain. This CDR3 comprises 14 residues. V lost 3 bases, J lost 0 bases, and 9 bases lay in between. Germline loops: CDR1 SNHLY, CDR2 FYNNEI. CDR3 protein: CASSEAASSYEQYF. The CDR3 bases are TGTGCCAGCAGTGAGGCGGCCAGCTCCTACGAGCAGTACTTC.

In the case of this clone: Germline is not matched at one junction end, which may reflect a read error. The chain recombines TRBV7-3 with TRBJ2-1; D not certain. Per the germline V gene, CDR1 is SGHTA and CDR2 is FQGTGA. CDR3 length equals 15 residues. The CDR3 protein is CASSFTSDSYNEQLF. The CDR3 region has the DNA TGTGCCAGCAGTTTTACCTCAGATTCCTACAATGAGCAGCTCTTC. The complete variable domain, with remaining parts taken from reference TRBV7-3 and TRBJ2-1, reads GAGVSQTPSNKVTEKGKYVELRCDPISGHTALYWYRQSLGQGPEFLIYFQGTGAADDSGLPNDRFFAVRPEGSVSTLKIQRTERGDSAVYLCASSFTSDSYNEQLFGPGTRLTVL.

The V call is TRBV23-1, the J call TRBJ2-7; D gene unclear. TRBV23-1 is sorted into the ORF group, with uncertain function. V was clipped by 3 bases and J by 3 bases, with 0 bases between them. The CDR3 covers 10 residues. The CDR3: CASSHYEQYF. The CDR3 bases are TGCGCCAGCAGTCACTACGAGCAGTACTTC.

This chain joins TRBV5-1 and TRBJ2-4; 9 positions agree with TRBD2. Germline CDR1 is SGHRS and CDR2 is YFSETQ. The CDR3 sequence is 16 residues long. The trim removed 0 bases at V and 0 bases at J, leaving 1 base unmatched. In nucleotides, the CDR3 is TGCGCCAGCAGCTTGGAACTAGCGGGAGCCAAAAACATTCAGTACTTC. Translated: CASSLELAGAKNIQYF.

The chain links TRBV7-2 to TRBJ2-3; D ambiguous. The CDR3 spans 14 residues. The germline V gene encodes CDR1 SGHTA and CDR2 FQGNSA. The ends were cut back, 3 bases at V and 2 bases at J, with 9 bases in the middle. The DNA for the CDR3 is TGTGCCAGCAGCTTTTCCAGCGTCACAGATACGCAGTATTTT. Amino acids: CASSFSSVTDTQYF.

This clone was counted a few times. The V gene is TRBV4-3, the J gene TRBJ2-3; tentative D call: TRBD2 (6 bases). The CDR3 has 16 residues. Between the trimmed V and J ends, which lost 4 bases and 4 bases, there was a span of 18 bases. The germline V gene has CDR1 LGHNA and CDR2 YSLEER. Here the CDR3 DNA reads TGCGCCAGCAGCCGAGTGCGGGGAGAGGCGGCAGATACGCAGTATTTT. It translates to CASSRVRGEAADTQYF.

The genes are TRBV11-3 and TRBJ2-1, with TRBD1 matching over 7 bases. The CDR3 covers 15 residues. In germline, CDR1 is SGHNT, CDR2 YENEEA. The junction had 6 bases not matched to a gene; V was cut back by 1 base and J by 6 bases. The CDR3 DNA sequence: TGTGCCAGCAGCTTAGGACAGGGAAAGCGCAATGAGCAGTTCTTC. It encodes CASSLGQGKRNEQFF.

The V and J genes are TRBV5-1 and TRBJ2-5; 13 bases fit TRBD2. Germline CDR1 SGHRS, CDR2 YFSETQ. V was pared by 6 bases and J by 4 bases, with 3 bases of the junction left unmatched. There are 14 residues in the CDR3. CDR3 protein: CASTGLAGVETQYF. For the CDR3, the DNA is TGCGCCAGCACCGGACTAGCGGGAGTAGAGACCCAGTACTTC.

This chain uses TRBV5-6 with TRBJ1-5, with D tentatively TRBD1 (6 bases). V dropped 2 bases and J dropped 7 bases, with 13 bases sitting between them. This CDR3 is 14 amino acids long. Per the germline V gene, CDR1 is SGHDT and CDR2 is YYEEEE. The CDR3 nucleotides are TGTGCCAGCAGCTTTGTGGGGGCTGAGCAGCCCCAGCATTTT. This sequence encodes CASSFVGAEQPQHF.

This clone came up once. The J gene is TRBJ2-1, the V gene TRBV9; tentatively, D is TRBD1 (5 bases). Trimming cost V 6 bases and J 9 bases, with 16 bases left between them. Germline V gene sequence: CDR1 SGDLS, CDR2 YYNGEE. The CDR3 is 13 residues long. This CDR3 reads CASNRNDRGEQFF. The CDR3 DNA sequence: TGTGCCAGCAATCGTAACGATAGGGGTGAGCAGTTCTTC.

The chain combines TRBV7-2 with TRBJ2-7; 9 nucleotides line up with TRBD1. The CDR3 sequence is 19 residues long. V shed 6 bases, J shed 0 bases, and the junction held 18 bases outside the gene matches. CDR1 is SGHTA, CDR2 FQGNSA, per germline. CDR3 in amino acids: CASSQLTGQGMGSSYEQYF. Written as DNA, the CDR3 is TGTGCCAGCAGTCAACTGACGGGACAGGGTATGGGGAGCTCCTACGAGCAGTACTTC.

The CDR3 DNA is TGTGCCAGCAGCTTAGGACAGCCCCACAATGAGCAGTTCTTC. Its translation: CASSLGQPHNEQFF. The chain couples TRBV11-3 to TRBJ2-1; D is perhaps TRBD1 (5 bases). From germline, CDR1 is SGHNT and CDR2 YENEEA. CDR3 length: 14 amino acids. V lost 1 base and J lost 5, with 9 bases in between.

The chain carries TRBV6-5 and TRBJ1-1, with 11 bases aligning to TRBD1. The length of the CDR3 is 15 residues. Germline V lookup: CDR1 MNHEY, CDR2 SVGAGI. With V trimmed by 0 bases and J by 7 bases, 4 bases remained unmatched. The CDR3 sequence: CASSYSDRGQNEAFF. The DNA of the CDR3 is TGTGCCAGCAGTTACTCGGACAGGGGGCAGAATGAAGCTTTCTTT.